Described below is a single T cell receptor (beta chain) sequence and its context. Regarding treatment: preoperative locoregional IRX-2 cytokine immunotherapy. Samples came from a phase Ib trial of preoperative locoregional IRX-2 cytokine immunotherapy. The sample originates from a study of preoperative IRX-2 immunotherapy in early breast cancer. Sequencing was performed with immunoSEQ multiplex PCR; in TCRdb, only in-frame clones are kept and a portion is missing. The repertoire holds almost 35,000 clones, more than 90% seen once, with approximately 6.5% in the top ten. V was pared by 7 bases and J by 7 bases, with 13 bases of the junction left unmatched. Germline values: CDR1 SGHAT, CDR2 FQNNGV. The CDR3 runs to 15 residues.

Sampling was performed from a patient treated with IRX-2 immunotherapy. The source is a human donor with breast cancer. The chain employs TRBV11-2 and TRBJ2-7; 10 positions match TRBD2. CDR3 sequence: CASKGSGRNRGEQYF. For the CDR3, the DNA is TGTGCCAGCAAAGGTAGCGGGAGGAATCGAGGAGAGCAGTACTTC.